These 30 T cell receptor beta chains came from one sample sequenced in a study of T cells expressing NK-cell markers. One entry per CDR3 protein, without DNA, is what TCRdb gives after re-calling the 5' RACE reads. The repertoire table contains around 110,000 distinct CDR3 sequences. The sequencing sample was made of blood T cells: a sorted CD56 or NKG2C T cell subset, CD4+ or CD8+ T cells, or bulk PBMC T cells (not recorded which). These receptors all stem from a woman aged 18 to 75 in good health.

The V and J genes are TRBV29-1 and TRBJ1-2; TCRdb calls TRBD1, which cannot be checked without DNA. Germline V CDR1 and CDR2: SQVTM, ANQGSEA. The CDR3 is 13 amino acids. The CDR3 loop is CSVAPSIDYGYTF.

The chain recombines TRBV12-3 or TRBV12-4 with TRBJ2-7; the D gene TCRdb calls, TRBD2, cannot be checked with no DNA. CDR3 size: 15 residues. CDR3 in amino acids: CASSFLRERAYEQYF.

This chain joins TRBV4-2 and TRBJ2-2. The CDR3 spans 12 residues. Germline V gene sequence: CDR1 LGHNA, CDR2 YNFKEQ. This chain's CDR3 is CASSQDTGELFF.

The rearrangement links TRBV12-3 or TRBV12-4 to TRBJ1-2; TCRdb's D call, TRBD1, is unchecked because there is no DNA. CDR3 length equals 14 residues. CDR3 amino acids: CASSWDSSNYGYTF.

The chain carries TRBV9 and TRBJ1-5; TCRdb's D call of TRBD1 is untestable without DNA. Germline lookup yields CDR1 SGDLS and CDR2 YYNGEE. The CDR3 runs to 15 residues. The chain's CDR3 is CASRGQANSNQPQHF.

The genes are TRBV4-3 and TRBJ2-1; TCRdb's D call, TRBD1, is unchecked because there is no DNA. The germline V gene has CDR1 LGHNA and CDR2 YSLEER. This CDR3 spans 14 amino acids. CDR3 loop: CASSPDGGHNEQFF.

The chain recombines TRBV6-1 with TRBJ2-2; the D gene TCRdb calls, TRBD1, cannot be checked with no DNA. This CDR3 is built from 15 residues. CDR1 is MNHNS and CDR2 is SASEGT in the germline V gene. The CDR3: CASSEWTGTTGELFF.

The chain has TRBV14 and TRBJ1-6. Germline loops: CDR1 SGHDN, CDR2 FVKESK. The CDR3 covers 18 residues. The CDR3 sequence: CASSPSPGGGNWNSPLHF.

The CDR3 loop is CSAERLGQAKETQYF. The chain employs TRBV20-1 and TRBJ2-5; with no DNA, the TCRdb D assignment of TRBD1 cannot be verified. CDR1 and CDR2 (germline): DFQATT, SNEGSKA (reference sequence). The CDR3 is made up of 15 amino acids.

The J gene is TRBJ2-3, the V gene TRBV5-6; checking the TCRdb D call of TRBD1 is not possible without DNA. CDR3 length: 16 residues. Germline V gene data show CDR1 as SGHDT and CDR2 as YYEEEE. Here the CDR3 reads CASSLKQGWDTDTQYF.

The CDR3 is CATRVGNEQFF. This chain links TRBV24-1 with TRBJ2-1. The germline V gene has CDR1 KGHDR and CDR2 SFDVKD. This CDR3 spans 11 amino acids.

V and J are TRBV20-1 and TRBJ2-7; TCRdb's D gene call, TRBD2, goes unchecked for lack of DNA. This CDR3 spans 18 amino acids. Per the germline V gene, CDR1 is DFQATT and CDR2 is SNEGSKA (reference sequence). CDR3: CSARDLLAGGLSPYEQYF.

The chain joins TRBV27 to TRBJ2-5; TCRdb outputs TRBD1, but without DNA this stays unchecked. CDR1 is MNHEY and CDR2 is SMNVEV in the germline V gene (reference sequence). The CDR3 sequence is 14 residues long. Here the CDR3 reads CASSFQGVRETQYF.

The chain recombines TRBV14 with TRBJ2-3. Germline CDR1 is SGHDN and CDR2 is FVKESK. The CDR3 has 15 amino acids. The CDR3 spells CASSQVPLFTDTQYF. Complete variable domain (other parts from reference TRBV14 and TRBJ2-3): EAGVTQFPSHSVIEKGQTVTLRCDPISGHDNLYWYRRVMGKEIKFLLHFVKESKQDESGMPNNRFLAERTGGTYSTLKVQPAELEDSGVYFCASSQVPLFTDTQYFGPGTRLTVL.

The chain joins TRBV7-8 to TRBJ2-1; as DNA is missing, the TRBD2 call by TCRdb cannot be tested. The CDR3 has 15 amino acids. Germline CDR1 is SGHVS and CDR2 is FQNEAQ. The CDR3 sequence: CASSLRLADYNEQFF.

The gene calls are TRBV27 and TRBJ2-2; TCRdb's assignment of TRBD2 cannot be checked, as there is no DNA. The germline V gene encodes CDR1 MNHEY and CDR2 SMNVEV (reference sequence). This CDR3 region has 15 residues. The CDR3 here is CASTPPGGRAGELFF.

This chain connects TRBV7-9 to TRBJ2-5; TCRdb indicates TRBD2, and absent DNA this call remains unverified. CDR1 is SEHNR, CDR2 FQNEAQ, per germline (reference sequence). This CDR3 is built from 15 residues. The CDR3 region is CASRPLAGEQETQYF.

This chain uses TRBV9 with TRBJ1-1. Per the germline V gene, CDR1 is SGDLS and CDR2 is YYNGEE. The CDR3 extends over 12 amino acids. This CDR3 reads CASSRMDGEAFF.

This chain uses TRBV19 with TRBJ1-2. Germline V lookup: CDR1 LNHDA, CDR2 SQIVND (reference sequence). The CDR3 totals 14 residues. The CDR3 here is CASTPAGPSWGYTF.

V is TRBV4-3 and J is TRBJ2-3. The CDR3 is 13 residues long. Germline values: CDR1 LGHNA, CDR2 YSLEER. Here the CDR3 reads CASSQVSGDTQYF.

The chain joins TRBV18 to TRBJ1-1. The CDR3 runs 13 residues. Germline V gene sequence: CDR1 KGHSH, CDR2 LQKENI. The CDR3: CASSPTPNTEAFF.

V is TRBV4-3 and J is TRBJ2-7. There are 15 residues in the CDR3. Germline lookup yields CDR1 LGHNA and CDR2 YSLEER. This CDR3 is CASSQETGYSYEQYF.

J is TRBJ2-7 and V is TRBV5-4; TCRdb's D gene call, TRBD1, goes unchecked for lack of DNA. CDR1 and CDR2 (germline): SGHNT, YYREEE (reference sequence). This CDR3 contains 13 residues. The CDR3 sequence is CASSTWTGYEQYF.

The V and J genes are TRBV7-9 and TRBJ1-1; TCRdb returns TRBD1, unconfirmable since there is no DNA. CDR3 length: 14 amino acids. The germline gives CDR1 SEHNR, CDR2 FQNEAQ (reference sequence). The CDR3 region is CASSPPRTQAEAFF.

This chain joins TRBV19 and TRBJ2-7; TCRdb calls TRBD1, which cannot be checked without DNA. This CDR3 region has 13 residues. Per the germline V gene, CDR1 is LNHDA and CDR2 is SQIVND (reference sequence). The CDR3 sequence: CASTSDRDYEQYF.

The rearrangement uses TRBV7-2 and TRBJ2-2. Germline V gene data show CDR1 as SGHTA and CDR2 as FQGNSA. The CDR3 contains 12 residues. This chain's CDR3 is CTSSLVGGELFF.

V gene TRBV21-1 combines with J gene TRBJ2-7; the TRBD1 assignment by TCRdb is unverifiable without DNA. TRBV21-1 is a recognized pseudogene. The CDR3 loop spans 13 amino acids. The CDR3 sequence: CASSIQGWYEQYF.

This chain connects TRBV19 to TRBJ1-5; the D call from TCRdb, TRBD1, cannot be confirmed without DNA. The CDR3 spans 14 residues. CDR1 is LNHDA, CDR2 SQIVND, per germline (reference sequence). CDR3 region: CASSIPGYNQPQHF.

This clonotype is medium-sized (0.01 to 0.1%) by frequency. The V and J genes are TRBV20-1 and TRBJ2-1; as DNA is missing, the TRBD2 call by TCRdb cannot be tested. The CDR3 consists of 15 residues. Germline V CDR1 and CDR2: DFQATT, SNEGSKA (reference sequence). The CDR3 sequence: CSARTSGTPNNEQFF.

The chain couples TRBV18 to TRBJ2-1. The CDR3 is 12 residues long. Looked up from germline, CDR1 is KGHSH and CDR2 is LQKENI. CDR3 sequence reads: CASLKRFDEQFF.